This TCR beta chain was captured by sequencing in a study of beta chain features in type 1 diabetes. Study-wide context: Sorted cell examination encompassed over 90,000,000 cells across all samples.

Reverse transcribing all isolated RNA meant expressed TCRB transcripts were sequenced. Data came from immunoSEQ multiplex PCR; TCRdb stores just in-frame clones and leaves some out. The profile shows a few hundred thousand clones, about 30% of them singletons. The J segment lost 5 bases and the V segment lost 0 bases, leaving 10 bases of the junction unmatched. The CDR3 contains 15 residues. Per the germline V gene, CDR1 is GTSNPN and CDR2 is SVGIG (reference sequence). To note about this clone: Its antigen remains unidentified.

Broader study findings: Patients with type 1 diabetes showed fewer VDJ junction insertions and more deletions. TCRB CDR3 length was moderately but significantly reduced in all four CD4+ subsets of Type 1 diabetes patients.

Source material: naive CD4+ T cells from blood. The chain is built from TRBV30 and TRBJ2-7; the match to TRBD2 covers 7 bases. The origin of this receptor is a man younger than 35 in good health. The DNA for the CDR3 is TGTGCCTGGAGTGTAAGGGCGGGAGAACATCACGAGCAGTACTTC. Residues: CAWSVRAGEHHEQYF.